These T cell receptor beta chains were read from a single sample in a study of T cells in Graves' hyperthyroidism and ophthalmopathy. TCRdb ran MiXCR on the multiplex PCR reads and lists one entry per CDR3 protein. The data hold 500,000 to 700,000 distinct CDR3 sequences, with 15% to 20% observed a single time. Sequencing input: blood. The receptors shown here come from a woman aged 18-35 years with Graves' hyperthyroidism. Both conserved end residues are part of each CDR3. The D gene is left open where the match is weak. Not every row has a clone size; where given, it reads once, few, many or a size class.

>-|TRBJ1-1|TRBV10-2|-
TGCGCCAGCAGCGCGGGTCCCGTGACAGTGGGGAACATGAACACTGAAGCTTTCTTT
CASSAGPVTVGNMNTEAFF
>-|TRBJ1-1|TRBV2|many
TGTGCCAGCAACATCCGAAGGACTGAAGCTTTCTTT
CASNIRRTEAFF
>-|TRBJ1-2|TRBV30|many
TGTGCCTGGAGTTCGGCTCCTAACTATGGCTACACCTTC
CAWSSAPNYGYTF
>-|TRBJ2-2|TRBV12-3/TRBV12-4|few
TGTGCCAGCAGTTACACAAGCACCGGGGAGCTGTTTTTT
CASSYTSTGELFF
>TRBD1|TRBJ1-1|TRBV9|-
TGTGCCAGCAGCGTAGACAGTGTTGGGGACAGGGGAAAAGCTTTCTTT
CASSVDSVGDRGKAFF
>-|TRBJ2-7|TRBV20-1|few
TGCAGTGCCCAAATCGGGGGACTCAACGAGCAGTACTTC
CSAQIGGLNEQYF
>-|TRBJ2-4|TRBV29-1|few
TGCAGCGTTTCCGGGGGGGGCCATACAGGGGCACTAGCCAAAAACATTCAGTACTTC
CSVSGGGHTGALAKNIQYF
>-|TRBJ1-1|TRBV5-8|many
TGTGCCAGCAGCTTGGAGTGGGGGTCCGCTGAAGCTTTCTTT
CASSLEWGSAEAFF
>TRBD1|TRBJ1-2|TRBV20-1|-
TGCAGTGCTAGAGTACAGGGGGCGGACTACAACTATGGCTACACCTTC
CSARVQGADYNYGYTF
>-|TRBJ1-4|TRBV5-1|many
TGCGCCACGCGAGGGGGTCTGGGGAATGAAAAACTGTTTTTT
CATRGGLGNEKLFF
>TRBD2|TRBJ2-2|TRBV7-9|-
TGTGCCAGCAGCTTAGCCTTAGGACTAGCGGGAAACACCGGGGAGCTGTTTTTT
CASSLALGLAGNTGELFF
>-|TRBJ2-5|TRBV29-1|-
TGCAGCGGTACAGGGTTGGAGACCCAGTACTTC
CSGTGLETQYF
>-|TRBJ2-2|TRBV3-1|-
TGTGCCAGCAGAGGAATTGGTCAGGGGGAGCTGTTTTTT
CASRGIGQGELFF
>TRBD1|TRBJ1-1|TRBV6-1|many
TGTGCCAGCAGTGAAGCGTACAGGGGGAATAGAGGCACTGAAGCTTTCTTT
CASSEAYRGNRGTEAFF
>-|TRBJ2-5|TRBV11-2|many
TGTGCCAGCAGCGGGGGGGCGGATGGGACCCAGTACTTC
CASSGGADGTQYF
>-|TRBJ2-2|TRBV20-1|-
TGCAGTGCTAGAGATCCGGTCACCGGGGAGCTGTTTTTT
CSARDPVTGELFF
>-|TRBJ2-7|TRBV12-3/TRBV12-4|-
TGTGCCAGCAGTTCAGCCGGGAATAACGAGCAGTACTTC
CASSSAGNNEQYF
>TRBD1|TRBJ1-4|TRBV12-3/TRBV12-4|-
TGTGCCAGCAGTTTCCGGACAGGGGGGAAAAAACTGTTTTTT
CASSFRTGGKKLFF
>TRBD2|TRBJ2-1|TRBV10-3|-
TGTGCCATCAGTGAGTTGCGGGGGGGCCATGAGCAGTTCTTC
CAISELRGGHEQFF
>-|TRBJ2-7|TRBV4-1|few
TGCGCCAGCAGCCAAGTCGGGACGGAATCCTACGAGCAGTACTTC
CASSQVGTESYEQYF
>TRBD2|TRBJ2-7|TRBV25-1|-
TGTGCCAGCAGTGAACATGGACTAGCGGGAGTCTACGAGCAGTACTTC
CASSEHGLAGVYEQYF
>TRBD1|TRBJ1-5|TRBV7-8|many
TGTGCCAGCAGCCCGACAGGGGGCCAGCCCCAGCATTTT
CASSPTGGQPQHF
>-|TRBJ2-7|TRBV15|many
TGTGCCACCAGCAGTTCAGGGCGAACCACTGACGAGCAGTACTTC
CATSSSGRTTDEQYF
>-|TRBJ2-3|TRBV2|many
TGTGCCAGCAGAAAACGCCTGGGGAGCACAGATACGCAGTATTTT
CASRKRLGSTDTQYF
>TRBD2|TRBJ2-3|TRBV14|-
TGTGCCAGCAGCCAACTAAGCGGGAGGGCACCCACAGATACGCAGTATTTT
CASSQLSGRAPTDTQYF
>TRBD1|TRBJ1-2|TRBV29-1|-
TGCAGCGCCCGGGACAGGGGGGACTATGGCTACACCTTC
CSARDRGDYGYTF
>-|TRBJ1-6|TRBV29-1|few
TGCAGCGTTGGCACCGGGACCCGCTCGACACCCCTCCACTTT
CSVGTGTRSTPLHF
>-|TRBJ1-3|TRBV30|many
TGTGCCTGGAGTCCCCAGGGGACAAACACCATATATTTT
CAWSPQGTNTIYF
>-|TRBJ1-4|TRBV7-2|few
TGTGCCAGCAGCTTAAGGGGAAGTGGAAAACTGTTTTTT
CASSLRGSGKLFF
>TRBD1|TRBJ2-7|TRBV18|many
TGTGCCAGCTCACCCTTACAGGGGGCCGCATTCGAGCAGTACTTC
CASSPLQGAAFEQYF
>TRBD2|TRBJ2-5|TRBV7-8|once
TGTGCCAGCAGCTTACTGACTAGCGGGGCACAAGAGACCCAGTACTTC
CASSLLTSGAQETQYF
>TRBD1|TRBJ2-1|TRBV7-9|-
TGTGCCAGCAGCTTTTTGACAGGGGCCGATGAGCAGTTCTTC
CASSFLTGADEQFF
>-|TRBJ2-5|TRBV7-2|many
TGTGCCAGCAGCTTAGGGCAGGGGATCCAAGAGACCCAGTACTTC
CASSLGQGIQETQYF
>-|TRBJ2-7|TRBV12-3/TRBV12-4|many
TGTGCCAGCAGACCCAGAGGCCTAGCGACCTACGAGCAGTACTTC
CASRPRGLATYEQYF
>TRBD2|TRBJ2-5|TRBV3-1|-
TGTGCCAGCAGCCAAGTCGGGAGGGCCGGGGAGACCCAGTACTTC
CASSQVGRAGETQYF
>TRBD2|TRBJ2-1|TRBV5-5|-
TGTGCCAGCAGCCCGGGACTAGCGGGAGGGCCCCGCTTTGACAATGAGCAGTTCTTC
CASSPGLAGGPRFDNEQFF
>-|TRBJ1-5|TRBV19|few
TGTGCCAGTACATGGTTAGGGGGGCCCGAGAGAGCCCAGCATTTT
CASTWLGGPERAQHF
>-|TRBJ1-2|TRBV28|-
TGTGCCAGCGGGACCGGGCCCCTCTATGGCTACACCTTC
CASGTGPLYGYTF